This T cell receptor (beta chain) originates from a study of T cells after posttransplantation cyclophosphamide. Overall study findings and caveats: Tissue-infiltrating T cells from skin or gut overlapped little with blood T cells.

The method was immunoSEQ multiplex PCR; TCRdb's version includes in-frame clones alone and lacks a portion of them. The sample lists 7,000 to 9,000 clones, 85% to 90% occurring once. Points on this clone: Its matching antigen is unknown.

A marrow graft followed busulfan-fludarabine conditioning, with cyclophosphamide on days +3 and +4. Trimming stripped 3 bases from V and 4 bases from J, with 13 bases between. Germline CDR1 LGHNA, CDR2 YSLEER. The CDR3 spans 15 residues. The sequencing here drew on PBMCs, taken after allogeneic stem cell transplant with posttransplant cyclophosphamide. This TCR came from a female patient aged 40-49 years who received an allogeneic stem cell transplant from an unrelated donor, was CMV-positive, and had no GVHD. Some T cells may originate from the graft donor. V gene TRBV4-3 combines with J gene TRBJ1-3; weak D call: TRBD1 (5 bases). CDR3 nucleotide sequence: TGCGCCAGCAGCCAGGAAGGGACTCCAGGAAACACCATATATTTT. This sequence encodes CASSQEGTPGNTIYF.